This T cell receptor (beta chain) was captured in a study of blood T cell repertoires in COVID-19. About the research overall: Collection of acute and convalescent COVID-19 samples took place in the United States, Italy and Spain. PBMCs, B-cell-depleted T cells, or T cells provided the cDNA or gDNA that made up the material.

Source study methods: Estimation of nucleated cell counts was performed using reference gene primer amplification. Method: immunoSEQ multiplex PCR; TCRdb's copy keeps in-frame clones and lacks some. V and J calls and clone size are given by that table; D and trimming were obtained from the DNA. The table has over 250,000 clones, around 92% seen once. The Seattle patients joined while their infection was active and were tracked longitudinally afterward. V dropped 2 bases and J dropped 4 bases, with 15 bases sitting between them. CDR3 length: 16 amino acids. CDR1 is MDHEN and CDR2 is SYDVKM in the germline V gene.

Sequencing was carried out using peripheral blood. The V call is TRBV28, the J call TRBJ2-1; the D gene is possibly TRBD2 (5 bases). The sequence came from a person aged 18-29 years with COVID-19, enrolled during active disease. The CDR3 is CASSLRASSRYNEQFF. The CDR3 DNA reads as TGTGCCAGCAGTTTAAGGGCTAGCTCAAGGTACAATGAGCAGTTCTTC.